The 15 T cell receptor beta chains below were found in one sample sequenced in a study of OX40 agonist ivuxolimab in advanced cancers. TCRdb keeps only in-frame clones here, not all; method: immunoSEQ multiplex PCR. Of some 80,000 clones listed, about 88% are singletons. The sample was CD4+ or CD8+ T cells sorted from blood, taken in a trial of the OX40 agonist ivuxolimab. These receptors all come from an adult with an advanced solid tumor such as melanoma, head and neck, liver or kidney cancer.

This rearrangement joins TRBV5-1 to TRBJ1-1, with D perhaps TRBD1 (6 bases). Trimming left V 4 bases short and J 0 bases short, with 16 bases between. CDR1 is SGHRS, CDR2 YFSETQ, per germline. This CDR3 comprises 16 residues. The CDR3 is CASSRLGQLMNTEAFF. The CDR3, as DNA: TGCGCCAGCAGCCGATTAGGACAGCTAATGAACACTGAAGCTTTCTTT.

The chain recombines TRBV7-6 with TRBJ1-1; D is unclear. V lost 3 bases and J 0 bases, leaving 2 bases between the germline ends. The V gene's germline CDR1 is SGHVS and CDR2 FNYEAQ. This CDR3 region has 12 residues. The CDR3 spells CASSFLNTEAFF. The CDR3 DNA reads TGTGCCAGCAGCTTTTTGAACACTGAAGCTTTCTTT.

This clone was counted only a few times. The chain links TRBV19 to TRBJ1-5, with 11 nucleotides matching TRBD1. Germline V gene sequence: CDR1 LNHDA, CDR2 SQIVND (reference sequence). Unmatched junction bases numbered 6, after V lost 5 bases and J lost 6 bases. The CDR3 has 15 amino acids. The CDR3 DNA is TGTGCCAGTAGTTCAGGGACAGGGGGAACTCAGCCCCAGCATTTT. Amino acid sequence: CASSSGTGGTQPQHF.

The chain combines TRBV6-5 with TRBJ2-3; D may be TRBD2 (5 bases). CDR3 length equals 13 residues. Germline V lookup: CDR1 MNHEY, CDR2 SVGAGI. V lost 8 bases and J 3 bases, leaving 12 bases between the germline ends. The CDR3, as DNA: TGTGCCAGCTGGGAGTTGTTTACAGATACGCAGTATTTT. This sequence encodes CASWELFTDTQYF.

The genes are TRBV7-9 and TRBJ2-1; 12 nucleotides match TRBD2. The CDR3 loop spans 18 amino acids. V was clipped by 3 bases and J by 7 bases; unmatched bases: 13. Germline CDR1 SEHNR, CDR2 FQNEAQ (reference sequence). The CDR3 bases are TGTGCCAGCAGCTTCCCGTTTAGACTAGCGGGAGTAACGAATGAGCAGTTCTTC. It encodes CASSFPFRLAGVTNEQFF.

This clone has more than one count but fewer than ten. The DNA of the CDR3 is TGTGCCAGCAGCTTAGCGGGTCAGCCCCAGCATTTT. Encoded protein: CASSLAGQPQHF. The chain employs TRBV7-2 and TRBJ1-5; no reliable D call. This CDR3 spans 12 amino acids. V gave up 0 bases and J gave up 6 bases, with 3 bases separating them. Germline V CDR1 and CDR2: SGHTA, FQGNSA.

A few counts support this clone. The chain has TRBV9 and TRBJ1-3, with no clear D. The germline V gene encodes CDR1 SGDLS and CDR2 YYNGEE. The CDR3 is 13 residues long. V was shortened by 0 bases and J by 2 bases, with 3 bases between the two germline ends. The CDR3 DNA is TGTGCCAGCAGCGTAGAACCTGGAAACACCATATATTTT. This sequence encodes CASSVEPGNTIYF. Based on the CDR3 plus reference TRBV9 and TRBJ1-3, the full variable domain is DSGVTQTPKHLITATGQRVTLRCSPRSGDLSVYWYQQSLDQGLQFLIQYYNGEERAKGNILERFSAQQFPDLHSELNLSSLELGDSALYFCASSVEPGNTIYFGEGSWLTVV.

The V call is TRBV18, the J call TRBJ1-4; no reliable D call. Trimming left V 4 bases short and J 3 bases short, with 9 bases between. The CDR3 runs 14 residues. Germline-derived CDR1 and CDR2 are KGHSH and LQKENI. The CDR3 reads CASSRAAANEKLFF. Here the CDR3 DNA reads TGTGCCAGCTCACGGGCAGCGGCTAATGAAAAACTGTTTTTT.

CDR3 nucleotide sequence: TGTGCCAGCAGCCAAGGGCCCCATCGGGGTAGCTCCTACGAGCAGTACTTC. Translated, it gives CASSQGPHRGSSYEQYF. This chain joins TRBV4-2 and TRBJ2-7; D is possibly TRBD2 (5 bases). V was shortened by 1 base and J by 0 bases, with 16 bases between the two germline ends. Looked up from germline, CDR1 is LGHNA and CDR2 is YNFKEQ. This CDR3 has 17 residues.

This chain uses TRBV6-5 with TRBJ2-7; 7 nucleotides agree with TRBD1. The ends lost 5 bases at V and 0 bases at J; junction bases unmatched: 7. The CDR3 contains 15 residues. The germline V gene has CDR1 MNHEY and CDR2 SVGAGI. The CDR3 bases are TGTGCCAGCAGTCTGGGACAGCCTGGCTCCTACGAGCAGTACTTC. Its translation: CASSLGQPGSYEQYF.

The gene calls are TRBV2 and TRBJ2-5; 13 bases agree with TRBD2. Germline V gene lookup returns CDR1 SNHLY and CDR2 FYNNEI. Losses at the gene ends were 3 bases for V and 7 bases for J; bases not matched to a gene: 2. The CDR3 has 14 residues. The CDR3 coding sequence is TGTGCCAGCAGTGATTGGACTAGCGGGAGGACCCAGTACTTC. As protein: CASSDWTSGRTQYF.

The chain combines TRBV7-7 with TRBJ2-5; a possible D gene is TRBD1 (5 bases). The CDR3 runs to 15 residues. Trimming left V 1 base short and J 4 bases short, with 13 bases between. From germline, CDR1 is SSHAT and CDR2 FNYEAQ (reference sequence). In DNA, the CDR3 is TGTGCCAGCAGCTTAGGTAGCAGGGCAGGAGAGACCCAGTACTTC. Its translation is CASSLGSRAGETQYF.

This clone appeared once. The chain links TRBV19 to TRBJ2-5; 7 bases map to TRBD2. The CDR3 sequence is 13 residues long. With 5 bases clipped from V and 5 bases from J, the junction kept 5 bases outside the gene matches. Germline values: CDR1 LNHDA, CDR2 SQIVND (reference sequence). CDR3 sequence reads: CASSLGEGETQYF. CDR3 nucleotide sequence: TGTGCCAGTAGTCTGGGGGAGGGGGAGACCCAGTACTTC. Supplemented by reference TRBV19 and TRBJ2-5, the full variable domain reads DGGITQSPKYLFRKEGQNVTLSCEQNLNHDAMYWYRQDPGQGLRLIYYSQIVNDFQKGDIAEGYSVSREKKESFPLTVTSAQKNPTAFYLCASSLGEGETQYFGPGTRLLVL.

The V gene is TRBV19, the J gene TRBJ2-2; D ambiguous. The CDR3 runs to 14 residues. CDR1 is LNHDA and CDR2 is SQIVND in the germline V gene (reference sequence). Between the trimmed V and J ends, which lost 1 base and 4 bases, there was a span of 7 bases. The CDR3 is CASSIGMSTGELFF. Here the CDR3 DNA reads TGTGCCAGTAGTATAGGCATGAGCACCGGGGAGCTGTTTTTT. Using reference TRBV19 and TRBJ2-2 for the parts outside the CDR3, the full variable domain is DGGITQSPKYLFRKEGQNVTLSCEQNLNHDAMYWYRQDPGQGLRLIYYSQIVNDFQKGDIAEGYSVSREKKESFPLTVTSAQKNPTAFYLCASSIGMSTGELFFGEGSRLTVL.

The chain recombines TRBV19 with TRBJ2-5, with D maybe TRBD1 (6 bases). The CDR3 runs 21 residues. Germline V lookup: CDR1 LNHDA, CDR2 SQIVND (reference sequence). Trimming left V 1 base short and J 4 bases short, with 31 bases between. CDR3 residues: CASSIALRQDGPRIYGETQYF. Here the CDR3 DNA reads TGTGCCAGTAGTATAGCCTTGAGACAGGACGGCCCTAGGATTTACGGAGAGACCCAGTACTTC. Using reference TRBV19 and TRBJ2-5 for the parts outside the CDR3, the full variable domain is DGGITQSPKYLFRKEGQNVTLSCEQNLNHDAMYWYRQDPGQGLRLIYYSQIVNDFQKGDIAEGYSVSREKKESFPLTVTSAQKNPTAFYLCASSIALRQDGPRIYGETQYFGPGTRLLVL.